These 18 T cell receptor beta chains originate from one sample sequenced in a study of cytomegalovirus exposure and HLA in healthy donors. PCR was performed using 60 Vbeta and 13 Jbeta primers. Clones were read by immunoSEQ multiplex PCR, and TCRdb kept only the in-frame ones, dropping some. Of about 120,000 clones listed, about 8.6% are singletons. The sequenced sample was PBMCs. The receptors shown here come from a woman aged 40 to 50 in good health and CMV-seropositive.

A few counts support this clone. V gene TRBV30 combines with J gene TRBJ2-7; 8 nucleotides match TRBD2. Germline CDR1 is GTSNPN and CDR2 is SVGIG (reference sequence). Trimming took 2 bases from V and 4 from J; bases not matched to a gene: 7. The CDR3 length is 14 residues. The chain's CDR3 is CAWSSGGGRYEQYF. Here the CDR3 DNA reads TGTGCCTGGAGTTCGGGGGGGGGCCGATACGAGCAGTACTTC. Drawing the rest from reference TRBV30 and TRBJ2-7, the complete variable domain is SQTIHQWPATLVQPVGSPLSLECTVEGTSNPNLYWYRQAAGRGLQLLFYSVGIGQISSEVPQNLSASRPQDRQFILSSKKLLLSDSGFYLCAWSSGGGRYEQYFGPGTRLTVT.

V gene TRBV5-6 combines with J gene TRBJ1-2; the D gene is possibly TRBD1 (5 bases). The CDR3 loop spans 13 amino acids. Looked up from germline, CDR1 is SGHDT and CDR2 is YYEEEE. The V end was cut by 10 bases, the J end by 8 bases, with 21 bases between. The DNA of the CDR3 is TGTGCCTCCTTCCCCACCCGGGGGTACGGCTACACCTTC. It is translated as CASFPTRGYGYTF.

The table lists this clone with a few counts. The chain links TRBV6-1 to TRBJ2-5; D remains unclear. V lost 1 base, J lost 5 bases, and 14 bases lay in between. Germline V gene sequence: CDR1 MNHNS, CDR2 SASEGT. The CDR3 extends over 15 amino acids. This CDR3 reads CASSEGPALRETQYF. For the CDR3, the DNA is TGTGCCAGCAGTGAAGGGCCAGCCCTGAGGGAGACCCAGTACTTC.

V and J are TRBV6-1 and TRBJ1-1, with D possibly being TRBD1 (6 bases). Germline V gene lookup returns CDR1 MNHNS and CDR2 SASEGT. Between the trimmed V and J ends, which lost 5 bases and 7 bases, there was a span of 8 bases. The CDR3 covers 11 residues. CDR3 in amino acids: CASSYRDEAFF. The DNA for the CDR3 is TGTGCCAGCAGTTACAGGGATGAAGCTTTCTTT.

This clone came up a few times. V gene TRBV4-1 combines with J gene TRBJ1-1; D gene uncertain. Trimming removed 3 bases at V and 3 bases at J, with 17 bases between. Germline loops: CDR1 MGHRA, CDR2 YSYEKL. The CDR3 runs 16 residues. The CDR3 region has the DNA TGCGCCAGCAGCCAGCTATCGTGGGCGCTGGACACTGAAGCTTTCTTT. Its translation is CASSQLSWALDTEAFF.

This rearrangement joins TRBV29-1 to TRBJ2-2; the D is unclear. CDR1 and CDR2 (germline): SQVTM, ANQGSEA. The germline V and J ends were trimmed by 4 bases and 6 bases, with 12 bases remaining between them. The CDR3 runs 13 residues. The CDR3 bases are TGCAGCGTTGCGGTGGTCTCTTCCGGGGAGCTGTTTTTT. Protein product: CSVAVVSSGELFF.

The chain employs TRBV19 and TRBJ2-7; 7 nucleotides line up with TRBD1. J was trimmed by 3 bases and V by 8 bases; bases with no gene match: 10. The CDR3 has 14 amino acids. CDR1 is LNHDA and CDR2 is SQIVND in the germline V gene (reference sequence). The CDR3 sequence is CASGPQGTHYEQYF. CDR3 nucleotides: TGTGCCAGTGGACCACAGGGGACCCACTACGAGCAGTACTTC.

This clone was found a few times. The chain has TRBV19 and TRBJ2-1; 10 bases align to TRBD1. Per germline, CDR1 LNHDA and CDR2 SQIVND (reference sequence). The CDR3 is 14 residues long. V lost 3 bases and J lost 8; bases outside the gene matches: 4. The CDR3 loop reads CASSMGQGYDEQFF. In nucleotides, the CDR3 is TGTGCCAGTAGTATGGGACAGGGGTACGATGAGCAGTTCTTC.

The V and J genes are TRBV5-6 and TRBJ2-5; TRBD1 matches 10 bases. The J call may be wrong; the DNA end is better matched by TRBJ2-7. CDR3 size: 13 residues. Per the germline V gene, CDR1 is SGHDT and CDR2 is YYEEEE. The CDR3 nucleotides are TGTGCCAGCAGCTTCGGGACAGGGGCCGAGCAGTACTTC. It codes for CASSFGTGAEQYF.

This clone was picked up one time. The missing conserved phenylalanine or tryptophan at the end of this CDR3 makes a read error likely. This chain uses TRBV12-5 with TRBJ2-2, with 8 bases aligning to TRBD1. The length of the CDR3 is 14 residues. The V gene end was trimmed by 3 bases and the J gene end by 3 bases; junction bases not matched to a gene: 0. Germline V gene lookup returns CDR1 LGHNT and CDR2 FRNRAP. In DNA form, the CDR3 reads TGTGCTAGTGGTTTCAGGGGGCACACCGGGGAGCTGTTTGTT. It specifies CASGFRGHTGELFV.

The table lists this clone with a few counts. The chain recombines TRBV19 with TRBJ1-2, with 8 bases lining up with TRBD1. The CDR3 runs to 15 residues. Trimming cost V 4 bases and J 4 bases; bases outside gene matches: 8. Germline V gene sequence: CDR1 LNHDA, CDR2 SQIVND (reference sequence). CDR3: CASSTTGEKGYGYTF. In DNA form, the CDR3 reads TGTGCCAGTAGTACGACAGGGGAAAAGGGCTATGGCTACACCTTC.

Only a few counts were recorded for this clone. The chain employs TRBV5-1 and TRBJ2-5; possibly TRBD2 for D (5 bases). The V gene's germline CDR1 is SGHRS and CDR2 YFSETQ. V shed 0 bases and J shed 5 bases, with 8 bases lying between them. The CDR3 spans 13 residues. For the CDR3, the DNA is TGCGCCAGCAGCTTGGATCCGGGGGAGACCCAGTACTTC. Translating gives CASSLDPGETQYF.

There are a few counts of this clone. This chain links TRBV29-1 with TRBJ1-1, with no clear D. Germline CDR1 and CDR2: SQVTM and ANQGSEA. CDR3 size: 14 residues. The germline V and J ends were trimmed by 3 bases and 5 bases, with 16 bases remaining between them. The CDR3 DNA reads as TGCAGCGTTGAGCCGAGAAGAGGGCCGACTGAAGCTTTCTTT. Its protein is CSVEPRRGPTEAFF.

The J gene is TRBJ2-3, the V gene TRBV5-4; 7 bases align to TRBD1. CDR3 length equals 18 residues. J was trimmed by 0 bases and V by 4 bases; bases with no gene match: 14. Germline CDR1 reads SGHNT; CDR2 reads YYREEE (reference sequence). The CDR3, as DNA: TGTGCCAGCAGCCCCCCACCAAGACAGGGAATAAGCACAGATACGCAGTATTTT. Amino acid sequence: CASSPPPRQGISTDTQYF.

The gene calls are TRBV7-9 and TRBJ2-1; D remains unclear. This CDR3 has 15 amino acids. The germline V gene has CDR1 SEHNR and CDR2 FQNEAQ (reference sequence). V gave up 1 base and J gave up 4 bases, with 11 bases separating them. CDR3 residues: CASSLVLASYNEQFF. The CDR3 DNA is TGTGCCAGCAGCTTAGTCTTAGCCTCGTACAATGAGCAGTTCTTC.

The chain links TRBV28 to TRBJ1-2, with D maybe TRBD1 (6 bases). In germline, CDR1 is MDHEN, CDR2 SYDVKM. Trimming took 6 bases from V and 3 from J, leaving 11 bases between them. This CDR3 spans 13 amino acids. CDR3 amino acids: CASRVDRDYGYTF. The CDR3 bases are TGTGCCAGCAGAGTGGACAGAGACTATGGCTACACCTTC.

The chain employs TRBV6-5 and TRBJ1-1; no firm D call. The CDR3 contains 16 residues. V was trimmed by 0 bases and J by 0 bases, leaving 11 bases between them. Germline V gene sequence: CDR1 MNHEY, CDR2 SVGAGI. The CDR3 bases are TGTGCCAGCAGTTACTCGTCCGGGGTGGTGAACACTGAAGCTTTCTTT. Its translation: CASSYSSGVVNTEAFF.

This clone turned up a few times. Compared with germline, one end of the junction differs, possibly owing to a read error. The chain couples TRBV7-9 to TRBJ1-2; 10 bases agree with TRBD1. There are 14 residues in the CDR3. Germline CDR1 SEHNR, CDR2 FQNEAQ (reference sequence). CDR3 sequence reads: CASNQPGTGAGYPF. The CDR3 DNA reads TGTGCCAGCAACCAGCCCGGGACAGGGGCTGGCTACCCCTTC.